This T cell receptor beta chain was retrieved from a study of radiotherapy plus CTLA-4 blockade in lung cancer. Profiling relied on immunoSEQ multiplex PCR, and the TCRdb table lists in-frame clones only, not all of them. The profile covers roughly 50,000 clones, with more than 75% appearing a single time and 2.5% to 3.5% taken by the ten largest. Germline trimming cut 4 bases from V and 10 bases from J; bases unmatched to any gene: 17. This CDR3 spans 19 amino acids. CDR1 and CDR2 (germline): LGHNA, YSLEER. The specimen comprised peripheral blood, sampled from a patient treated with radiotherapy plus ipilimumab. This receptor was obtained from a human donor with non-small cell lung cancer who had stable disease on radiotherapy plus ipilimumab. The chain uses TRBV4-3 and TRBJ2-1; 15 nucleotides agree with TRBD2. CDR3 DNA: TGCGCCAGCAGCCCAGGACTAGCGGGAGGGCCGTTCCGGGCAAGGGAGCAGTTCTTC. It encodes CASSPGLAGGPFRAREQFF.